This TCR beta chain was retrieved from a study of CD8 T cells in ankylosing spondylitis. This clonotype was observed at least ten times. No antigen is known for it. Whole-study results and caveats: Made up of about eight highly homologous variants, a TCR beta motif appeared characteristic of ankylosing spondylitis blood.

The CDR3 is made up of 15 amino acids. Germline values: CDR1 LGHNA, CDR2 YSLEER. V lost 1 base and J 3 bases, leaving 12 bases between the germline ends. TCRdb re-called the 5' RACE reads with MiXCR, one entry per CDR3 protein. The table has around 490,000 distinct CDR3 sequences, under 5.5% seen once; the top ten hold around 3.5%. The sequencing input was blood, either unsorted or a sorted T cell fraction (not recorded which). The V call is TRBV4-3, the J call TRBJ1-2; D is unresolved. The receptor's source is a male donor with ankylosing spondylitis. The CDR3 reads CASSQGARRDYGYTF. The CDR3 DNA is TGCGCCAGCAGCCAAGGCGCTCGTAGGGACTATGGCTACACCTTC.